This T cell receptor (beta chain) was identified during a study of T-cell memory formation after mild COVID-19. Study background: The TCR clusters were mostly specific to one donor. Study conclusions and caveats: Certain responding clones were present in pre-infection memory, suggesting participation of cross-reactive memory.

This clonotype was seen at least ten times. Its antigen is not identified. MiXCR was run by TCRdb on the 5' RACE reads, yielding one entry per CDR3 protein. The data show around 320,000 distinct CDR3 sequences, 14% seen once. Germline CDR1 MDHEN, CDR2 SYDVKM. The V segment lost 6 bases and the J segment 4 bases; nucleotides outside the gene matches: 6. The CDR3 totals 15 residues. V gene TRBV28 combines with J gene TRBJ2-1, with 10 bases aligning to TRBD2. The clonotype comes from a man aged 18 to 30 who had mild COVID-19 (a few samples of this study predate the infection). Cell type and time point are not known. Sequencing used PBMCs or a T cell subset sorted from them (not recorded which). The CDR3 DNA reads TGTGCCAGCAGACTGCTAGCGGGGGCTTACAATGAGCAGTTCTTC. Translating it yields CASRLLAGAYNEQFF.